The clone carrying this T cell receptor beta chain was seen a few times. A much more abundant neighbour one base away suggests this may be a read error. TCRdb re-called the 5' RACE reads through MiXCR, storing one row per CDR3 protein. This sample has around 67,000 distinct CDR3 sequences, with about 16% found just once. The sample belongs to a study of HIV-infected patients and healthy controls. The V gene lost 6 bases and the J gene lost 2 bases, with 16 bases spanning the gap. This CDR3 contains 15 residues. Germline loops: CDR1 SGHDT, CDR2 YYEEEE. This chain uses TRBV5-6 with TRBJ2-3; the D call may be TRBD1 or TRBD2 (5 bases each). The sample taken for sequencing was CD4+ T cells from blood. This sequence was found in a human donor in good health. This chain's CDR3 is CASTPDFGATDTQYF. The CDR3, as DNA: TGTGCCAGCACCCCGGACTTTGGGGCCACAGATACGCAGTATTTT.